This T cell receptor (beta chain) came from a study of T cell changes during pregnancy in multiple sclerosis. TCRdb's table, derived via immunoSEQ multiplex PCR, lists solely in-frame clones and lacks some. The repertoire consists of 25,000 to 35,000 clones, with about nine tenths occurring once and the leading ten covering roughly 0.45%. This receptor was identified in a female donor in good health, enrolled as a control in a pregnancy study. The sequencing here drew on CD4+ T cells from peripheral blood mononuclear cells, taken in the second trimester of pregnancy.

CDR3 sequence reads: CASSPGGPIHTQYF. The CDR3 DNA follows: TGTGCCAGCAGTCCGGGGGGGCCTATCCATACGCAGTATTTT. V is TRBV5-4 and J is TRBJ2-3, with 8 bases fitting TRBD2. The V gene's germline CDR1 is SGHNT and CDR2 YYREEE (reference sequence). The length of the CDR3 is 14 residues. J gave up 7 bases and V 5 bases, and 9 bases lay outside the gene matches.